This T cell receptor (beta chain) was observed in a study of CD8+ T cells in alopecia areata. The treatment is: oral pan-JAK inhibitor, 5-10 mg twice daily. Extracted RNA was reverse transcribed, and the resulting cDNA served as sequencing template. The table came from immunoSEQ multiplex PCR; TCRdb's copy has only in-frame clones and leaves some out. In the table there are over 150,000 clones, about 55% of which are singletons. In germline, CDR1 is DFQATT, CDR2 SNEGSKA (reference sequence). CDR3 size: 11 residues. The V end lost 4 bases, the J end lost 1 base, and 4 bases lay between the germline ends.

The receptor's source is a human donor with alopecia areata. This material consisted of CD8+ T cells sorted from blood, taken at week 24, from a patient treated with tofacitinib. V is TRBV20-1 and J is TRBJ1-1; D is uncertain. CDR3 in amino acids: CSATSNTEAFF. DNA of the CDR3: TGCAGTGCTACTTCGAACACTGAAGCTTTCTTT.